This entry features one TCR beta chain sequence. The data originate from a study of blood T cell repertoires in COVID-19. Study information: From T cells, B-cell-depleted T cells, or PBMCs came the material, which was cDNA or gDNA.

Germline V gene lookup returns CDR1 LGHNA and CDR2 YNFKEQ. Trimming shortened V by 1 base and J by 3 bases, and 15 bases separated the two germline ends. The CDR3 is made up of 16 amino acids. Profiling relied on immunoSEQ multiplex PCR, and the TCRdb table lists in-frame clones only, not all of them. Among more than 90,000 clones listed, 87% were seen once. This TCR was recovered from an older woman with COVID-19, enrolled during active disease. This chain connects TRBV4-2 to TRBJ2-5; D might be TRBD1 (6 bases). Sequenced: peripheral blood. The CDR3 reads CASSQGQASGEETQYF. CDR3 nucleotides: TGTGCCAGCAGCCAAGGACAGGCCTCCGGAGAAGAGACCCAGTACTTC.